The next 19 T cell receptor beta chains were all read from a single sample in a study of blood T cell repertoires in COVID-19. Generated by immunoSEQ multiplex PCR, the TCRdb table keeps only in-frame clones and is missing some. The profile shows approximately 300,000 clones, roughly 90% of them singletons. Sequences were obtained from peripheral blood. The receptors here all came from a young woman with COVID-19, enrolled during active disease.

The genes are TRBV28 and TRBJ2-7; 10 nucleotides match TRBD2. CDR1 is MDHEN and CDR2 is SYDVKM in the germline V gene. This CDR3 has 17 residues. Trimming at V came to 6 bases and at J to 3 bases, leaving 14 bases not matched to a gene. The CDR3 DNA is TGTGCCAGCAGCCCACGTGGTCTAGCGGGAGTCCACTACGAGCAGTACTTC. Protein product: CASSPRGLAGVHYEQYF.

This clone has just one count. The CDR3, as DNA: TGTGCCTGGACAGAAAATTCAGATACGCAGTATTTT. Amino acids: CAWTENSDTQYF. The chain employs TRBV30 and TRBJ2-3; D not resolved. The CDR3 contains 12 residues. V dropped 4 bases and J dropped 4 bases, with 9 bases sitting between them. Germline values: CDR1 GTSNPN, CDR2 SVGIG (reference sequence).

This clone came up once. The chain has TRBV6-5 and TRBJ2-5, with D unresolved. The V gene's germline CDR1 is MNHEY and CDR2 SVGAGI. The CDR3 consists of 14 residues. V lost 0 bases, J lost 0 bases, and 5 bases lay in between. The CDR3 reads CASSYSQYQETQYF. CDR3 in DNA: TGTGCCAGCAGTTACTCACAGTACCAAGAGACCCAGTACTTC.

The table lists this clone with a few counts. The gene calls are TRBV6-2 or TRBV6-3 and TRBJ1-5; possibly TRBD1 for D (6 bases). CDR1 is MNHEY, CDR2 SVGEGT, per germline. This CDR3 comprises 14 residues. The germline V and J ends were trimmed by 6 bases and 3 bases, with 12 bases remaining between them. The CDR3 bases are TGTGCCAGCAGCCTAGGGGGATACAATCAGCCCCAGCATTTT. Amino acids: CASSLGGYNQPQHF.

The chain combines TRBV4-1 with TRBJ2-5, with TRBD2 matching 11 bases. Germline trimming cut 0 bases from V and 5 bases from J; bases unmatched to any gene: 23. In germline, CDR1 is MGHRA, CDR2 YSYEKL. This CDR3 has 22 amino acids. The CDR3 sequence: CASSQDRSLGPKSSGRRETQYF. The CDR3 coding sequence is TGCGCCAGCAGCCAAGATAGGTCCTTGGGGCCAAAGTCTAGCGGGAGGAGGGAGACCCAGTACTTC.

The chain uses TRBV10-3 and TRBJ2-7, with 11 bases identical to TRBD2. After removal of 10 bases from V and 0 bases from J, the junction contained 8 bases not matched to a gene. The CDR3 consists of 15 residues. Germline-derived CDR1 and CDR2 are ENHRY and SYGVKD. The CDR3 DNA is TGTGCCACAAAGAGAACTAGCGGGAGCTCCTACGAGCAGTACTTC. Protein sequence: CATKRTSGSSYEQYF.

The rearrangement uses TRBV5-1 and TRBJ1-3; D uncertain. V was trimmed by 0 bases and J by 0 bases, leaving 7 bases between them. The CDR3 is 15 residues long. Germline V CDR1 and CDR2: SGHRS, YFSETQ. The CDR3 sequence: CASSLGDTSGNTIYF. As DNA, the CDR3 is TGCGCCAGCAGCTTGGGAGACACCTCTGGAAACACCATATATTTT.

V usage is TRBV19 and J usage is TRBJ2-3, with D tentatively TRBD2 (5 bases). The CDR3 spans 15 residues. Deletions cut 2 bases from V and 0 bases from J, with 9 bases between. Germline CDR1 and CDR2: LNHDA and SQIVND (reference sequence). The CDR3 nucleotides read TGTGCCAGTAGTATAAAAGCGGTCAGCACAGATACGCAGTATTTT. Translating gives CASSIKAVSTDTQYF.

The rearrangement links TRBV7-3 to TRBJ2-1; 9 bases align to TRBD2. V lost 4 bases, J lost 5 bases, and 6 bases stayed unmatched. This CDR3 contains 15 residues. From germline, CDR1 is SGHTA and CDR2 FQGTGA. CDR3 in DNA: TGTGCCAGCAGCTCTGATAGCGGGAGTGACAATGAGCAGTTCTTC. Its protein is CASSSDSGSDNEQFF.

The chain is built from TRBV6-5 and TRBJ2-1, with D possibly matching TRBD1 (6 bases). Germline CDR1 and CDR2: MNHEY and SVGAGI. The V end lost 5 bases, the J end lost 0 bases, and 11 bases lay between the germline ends. The CDR3 extends over 15 amino acids. The CDR3, as DNA: TGTGCCAGCAGTAGGACAGTAAGCTCCTACAATGAGCAGTTCTTC. It encodes CASSRTVSSYNEQFF.

About this clone itself: Other DNA sequences in the sample encode the same CDR3. This sequence joins TRBV10-3 and TRBJ2-1, with 11 bases aligning to TRBD2. V lost 6 bases, J lost 1 base, and 2 bases stayed unmatched. The CDR3 totals 15 residues. Germline CDR1 ENHRY, CDR2 SYGVKD. This CDR3 reads CAIRGTSGSYNEQFF. CDR3 DNA sequence: TGTGCCATCAGGGGGACTAGCGGATCCTACAATGAGCAGTTCTTC.

The genes are TRBV5-6 and TRBJ1-2, with unresolved D. The CDR3 contains 12 residues. The V gene's germline CDR1 is SGHDT and CDR2 YYEEEE. V lost 0 bases and J 5 bases, leaving 5 bases between the germline ends. In nucleotides, the CDR3 is TGTGCCAGCAGCTTGGGACAATATGGCTACACCTTC. Protein product: CASSLGQYGYTF.

The rearrangement links TRBV7-2 to TRBJ2-7; D is ambiguous. V lost 0 bases, J lost 6 bases, and 12 bases lay in between. There are 14 residues in the CDR3. Germline lookup yields CDR1 SGHTA and CDR2 FQGNSA. The CDR3 DNA sequence: TGTGCCAGCAGCTTAGCGAGCTACTCCGGCGAGCAGTACTTC. Its translation is CASSLASYSGEQYF.

The V gene is TRBV28, the J gene TRBJ1-6; 7 nucleotides match TRBD1. V dropped 0 bases and J dropped 10; count of bases not matched to a gene: 9. This CDR3 is built from 16 residues. Germline CDR1 and CDR2: MDHEN and SYDVKM. The CDR3 loop reads CASSLWPGQKVSPLHF. The CDR3, as DNA: TGTGCCAGCAGTTTATGGCCGGGACAGAAAGTCTCACCCCTCCACTTT.

The chain links TRBV11-1 to TRBJ2-5; no definite D call. Trimming stripped 1 base from V and 2 bases from J, with 8 bases between. CDR3 length: 14 residues. The germline V gene has CDR1 SGHAT and CDR2 FQDESV (reference sequence). The CDR3 loop reads CASSLVSDQETQYF. The CDR3 nucleotides are TGTGCCAGCAGCTTAGTTTCAGATCAAGAGACCCAGTACTTC.

This clone appeared a single time. The V and J genes are TRBV7-2 and TRBJ1-1; maybe TRBD1 (5 bases). The CDR3 is made up of 15 amino acids. CDR1 is SGHTA, CDR2 FQGNSA, per germline. Trimming pared 5 bases from V and 3 bases from J, leaving 16 bases between. In DNA, the CDR3 is TGTGCCAGCAGCAAAGGGGTTTCAGGAGACACTGAAGCTTTCTTT. It is translated as CASSKGVSGDTEAFF.

The chain carries TRBV7-8 and TRBJ2-5; 11 bases match TRBD2. Unmatched junction bases numbered 4, after V lost 3 bases and J lost 4 bases. The germline CDR1 and CDR2 sequences are SGHVS and FQNEAQ. This CDR3 is built from 15 residues. This chain's CDR3 is CASSLALAGAETQYF. As DNA, the CDR3 is TGTGCCAGCAGCTTGGCACTAGCGGGAGCAGAGACCCAGTACTTC. Looking up the rest from reference TRBV7-8 and TRBJ2-5 gives the full variable domain: GAGVSQSPRYKVAKRGQDVALRCDPISGHVSLFWYQQALGQGPEFLTYFQNEAQLDKSGLPSDRFFAERPEGSVSTLKIQRTQQEDSAVYLCASSLALAGAETQYFGPGTRLLVL.

The chain uses TRBV12-3 or TRBV12-4 and TRBJ1-1, with a tentative D call TRBD1 (6 bases). Trimming removed 6 bases at V and 7 bases at J, with 15 bases between. CDR3 size: 13 residues. The CDR3 DNA sequence: TGTGCCAGCAGCCCAGTCGTACAGGGTGAAGCTTTCTTT. It yields the protein CASSPVVQGEAFF.

This chain joins TRBV6-2 or TRBV6-3 and TRBJ2-1, with D unclear. The ends were cut back, 2 bases at V and 2 bases at J, with 10 bases in the middle. CDR1 and CDR2 (germline): MNHEY, SVGEGT. The CDR3 contains 15 residues. CDR3 loop: CASSYAFLAYNEQFF. CDR3 coding DNA: TGTGCCAGCAGTTACGCATTCCTAGCCTACAATGAGCAGTTCTTC.